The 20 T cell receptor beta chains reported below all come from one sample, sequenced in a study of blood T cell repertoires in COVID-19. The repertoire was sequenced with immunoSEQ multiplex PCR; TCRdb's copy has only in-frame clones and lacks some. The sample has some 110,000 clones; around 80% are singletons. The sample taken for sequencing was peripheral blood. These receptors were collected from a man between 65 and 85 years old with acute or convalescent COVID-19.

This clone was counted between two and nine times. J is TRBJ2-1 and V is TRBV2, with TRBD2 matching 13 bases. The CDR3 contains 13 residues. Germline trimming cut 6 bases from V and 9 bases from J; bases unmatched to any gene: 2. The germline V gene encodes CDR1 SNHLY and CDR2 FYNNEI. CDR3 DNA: TGTGCCAGCAGCGGGACTAGCGGGGCTGAGCAGTTCTTC. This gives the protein CASSGTSGAEQFF.

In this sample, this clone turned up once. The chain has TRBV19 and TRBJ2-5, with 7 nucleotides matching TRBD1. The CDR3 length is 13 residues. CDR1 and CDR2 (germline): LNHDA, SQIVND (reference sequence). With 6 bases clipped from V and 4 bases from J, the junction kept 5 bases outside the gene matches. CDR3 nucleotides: TGTGCCAGTAGCGAACAGGGGCGAGAGACCCAGTACTTC. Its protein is CASSEQGRETQYF.

The CDR3 is CASSSPRVGYTF. CDR3 coding DNA: TGTGCCAGCAGTTCGCCCAGGGTGGGCTACACCTTC. The chain links TRBV28 to TRBJ1-2; tentatively, D is TRBD1 (5 bases). The CDR3 is 12 residues long. V lost 4 bases and J 8 bases, leaving 11 bases between the germline ends. Germline CDR1 MDHEN, CDR2 SYDVKM.

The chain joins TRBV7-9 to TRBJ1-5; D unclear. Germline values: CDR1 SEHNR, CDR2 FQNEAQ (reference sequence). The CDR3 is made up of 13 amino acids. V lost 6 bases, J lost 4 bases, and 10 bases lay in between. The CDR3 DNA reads TGTGCCAGCAGTGTACAGAATAATCAGCCCCAGCATTTT. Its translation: CASSVQNNQPQHF. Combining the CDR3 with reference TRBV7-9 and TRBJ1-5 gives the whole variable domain DTGVSQNPRHKITKRGQNVTFRCDPISEHNRLYWYRQTLGQGPEFLTYFQNEAQLEKSRLLSDRFSAERPKGSFSTLEIQRTEQGDSAMYLCASSVQNNQPQHFGDGTRLSIL.

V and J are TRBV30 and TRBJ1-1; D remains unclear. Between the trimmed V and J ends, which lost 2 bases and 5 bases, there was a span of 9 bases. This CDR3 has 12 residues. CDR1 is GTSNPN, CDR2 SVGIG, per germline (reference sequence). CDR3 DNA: TGTGCCTGGAGTCGCGACACAACTGAAGCTTTCTTT. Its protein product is CAWSRDTTEAFF.

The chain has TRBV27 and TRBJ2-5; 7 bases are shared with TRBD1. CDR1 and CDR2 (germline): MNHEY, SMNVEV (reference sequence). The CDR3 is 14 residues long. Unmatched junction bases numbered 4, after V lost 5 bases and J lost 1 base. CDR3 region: CASSRGRFQETQYF. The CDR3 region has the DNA TGTGCCAGCAGTAGGGGGCGCTTCCAAGAGACCCAGTACTTC.

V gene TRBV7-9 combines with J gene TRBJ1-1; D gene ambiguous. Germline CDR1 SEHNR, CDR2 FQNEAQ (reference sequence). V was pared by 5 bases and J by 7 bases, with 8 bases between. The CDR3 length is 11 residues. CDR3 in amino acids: CASSPNFEAFF. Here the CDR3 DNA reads TGTGCCAGCAGCCCCAATTTTGAAGCTTTCTTT.

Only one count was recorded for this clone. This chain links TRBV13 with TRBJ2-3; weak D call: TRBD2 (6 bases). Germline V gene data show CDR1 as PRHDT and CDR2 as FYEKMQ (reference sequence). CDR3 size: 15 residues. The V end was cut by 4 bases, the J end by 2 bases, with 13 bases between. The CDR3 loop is CASSSGAGFTDTQYF. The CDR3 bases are TGTGCCAGCAGCTCCGGAGCGGGTTTCACAGATACGCAGTATTTT. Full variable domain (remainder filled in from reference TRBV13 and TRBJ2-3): AAGVIQSPRHLIKEKRETATLKCYPIPRHDTVYWYQQGPGQDPQFLISFYEKMQSDKGSIPDRFSAQQFSDYHSELNMSSLELGDSALYFCASSSGAGFTDTQYFGPGTRLTVL.

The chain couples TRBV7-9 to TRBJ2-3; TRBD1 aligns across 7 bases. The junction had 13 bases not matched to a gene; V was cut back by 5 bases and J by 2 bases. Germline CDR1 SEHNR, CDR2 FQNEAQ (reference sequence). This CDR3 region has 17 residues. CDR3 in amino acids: CASSATAGTDFTDTQYF. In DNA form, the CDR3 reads TGTGCCAGCAGCGCTACCGCCGGGACAGATTTCACAGATACGCAGTATTTT.

CDR3 protein: CASSSGTGGEKLFF. The CDR3 DNA is TGTGCCAGCAGCTCCGGGACAGGGGGGGAAAAACTGTTTTTT. The chain links TRBV5-6 to TRBJ1-4, with 11 bases matching TRBD1. Germline V gene data show CDR1 as SGHDT and CDR2 as YYEEEE. The trim removed 3 bases at V and 8 bases at J, leaving 3 bases unmatched. The CDR3 extends over 14 amino acids. The whole variable domain, filled in from reference TRBV5-6 and TRBJ1-4, reads DAGVTQSPTHLIKTRGQQVTLRCSPKSGHDTVSWYQQALGQGPQFIFQYYEEEERQRGNFPDRFSGHQFPNYSSELNVNALLLGDSALYLCASSSGTGGEKLFFGSGTQLSVL.

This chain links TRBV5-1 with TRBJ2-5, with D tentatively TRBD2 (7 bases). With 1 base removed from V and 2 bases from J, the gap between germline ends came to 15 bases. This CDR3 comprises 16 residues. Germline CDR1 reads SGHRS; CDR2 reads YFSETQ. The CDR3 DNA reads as TGCGCCAGCAGCTTGAACTCCGGGGGGCCGCAAGAGACCCAGTACTTC. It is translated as CASSLNSGGPQETQYF.

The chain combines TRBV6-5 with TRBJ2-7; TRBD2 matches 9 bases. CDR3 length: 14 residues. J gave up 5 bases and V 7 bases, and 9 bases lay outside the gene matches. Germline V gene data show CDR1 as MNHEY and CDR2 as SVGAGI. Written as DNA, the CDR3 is TGTGCCAGCACGCGGGGGGGGACGAGTAACGAGCAGTACTTC. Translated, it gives CASTRGGTSNEQYF.

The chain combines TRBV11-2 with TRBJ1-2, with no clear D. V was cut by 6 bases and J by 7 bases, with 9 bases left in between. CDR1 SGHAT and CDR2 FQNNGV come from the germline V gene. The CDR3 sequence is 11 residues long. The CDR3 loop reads CASRRESGYTF. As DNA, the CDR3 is TGTGCCAGCAGGAGGGAAAGTGGCTACACCTTC.

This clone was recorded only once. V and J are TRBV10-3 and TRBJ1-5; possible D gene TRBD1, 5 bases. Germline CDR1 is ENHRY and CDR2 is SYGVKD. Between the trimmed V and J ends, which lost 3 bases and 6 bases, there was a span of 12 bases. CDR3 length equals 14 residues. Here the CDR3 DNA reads TGTGCCATCAGTGACAGGGCGGTCGGTCAGCCCCAGCATTTT. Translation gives CAISDRAVGQPQHF.

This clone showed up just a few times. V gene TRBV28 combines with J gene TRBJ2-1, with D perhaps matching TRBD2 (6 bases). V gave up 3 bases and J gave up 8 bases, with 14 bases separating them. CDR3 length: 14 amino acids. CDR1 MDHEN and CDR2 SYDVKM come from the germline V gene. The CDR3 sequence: CASSLVADQDEQFF. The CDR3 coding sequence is TGTGCCAGCAGTTTGGTAGCGGACCAGGATGAGCAGTTCTTC.

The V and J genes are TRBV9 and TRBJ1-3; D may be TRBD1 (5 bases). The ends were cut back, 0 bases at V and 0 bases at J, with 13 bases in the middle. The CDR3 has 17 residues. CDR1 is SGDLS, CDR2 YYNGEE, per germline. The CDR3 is CASSVGDSGPSGNTIYF. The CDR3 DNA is TGTGCCAGCAGCGTAGGTGACAGTGGGCCCTCTGGAAACACCATATATTTT.

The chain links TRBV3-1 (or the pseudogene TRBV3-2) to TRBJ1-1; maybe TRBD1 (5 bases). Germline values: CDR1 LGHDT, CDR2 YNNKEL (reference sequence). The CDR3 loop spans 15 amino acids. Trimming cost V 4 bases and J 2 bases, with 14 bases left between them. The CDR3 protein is CASSPPGHLNTEAFF. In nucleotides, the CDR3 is TGTGCCAGCAGCCCGCCCGGACACCTCAACACTGAAGCTTTCTTT.

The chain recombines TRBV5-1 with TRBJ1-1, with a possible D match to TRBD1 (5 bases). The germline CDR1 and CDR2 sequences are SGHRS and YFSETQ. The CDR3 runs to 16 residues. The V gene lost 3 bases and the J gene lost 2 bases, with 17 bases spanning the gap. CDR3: CASSSLPGLSNTEAFF. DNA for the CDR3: TGCGCCAGCAGCTCGCTTCCGGGACTCTCTAACACTGAAGCTTTCTTT. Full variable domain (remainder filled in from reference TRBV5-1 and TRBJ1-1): KAGVTQTPRYLIKTRGQQVTLSCSPISGHRSVSWYQQTPGQGLQFLFEYFSETQRNKGNFPGRFSGRQFSNSRSEMNVSTLELGDSALYLCASSSLPGLSNTEAFFGQGTRLTVV.

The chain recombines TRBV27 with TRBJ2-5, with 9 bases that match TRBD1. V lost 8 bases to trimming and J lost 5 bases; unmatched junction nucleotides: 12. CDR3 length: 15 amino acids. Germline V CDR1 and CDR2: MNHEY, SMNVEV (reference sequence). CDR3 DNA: TGTGCCAGCCATACCACAGGGGGCGCAGGGGAGACCCAGTACTTC. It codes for CASHTTGGAGETQYF.

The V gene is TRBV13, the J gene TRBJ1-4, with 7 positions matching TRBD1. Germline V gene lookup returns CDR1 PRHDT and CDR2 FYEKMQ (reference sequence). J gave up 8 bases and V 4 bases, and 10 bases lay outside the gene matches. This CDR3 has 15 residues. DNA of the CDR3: TGTGCCAGCAGCTGGAGACAGGGCCGTTTCGAAAAACTGTTTTTT. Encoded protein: CASSWRQGRFEKLFF.